This T cell receptor (beta chain) was sequenced for a study of technical replicates of blood from a few donors. Generated by immunoSEQ multiplex PCR, the TCRdb table keeps only in-frame clones and is missing some. The table shows 90,000 to 100,000 clones, with over 85% occurring only once. The germline V gene has CDR1 SGHRS and CDR2 YFSETQ. The V segment lost 4 bases and the J segment 0 bases; nucleotides outside the gene matches: 5. This CDR3 has 15 residues. The V and J genes are TRBV5-1 and TRBJ1-1; 8 positions agree with TRBD1. The sequence derives from a human donor in good health. Source material: T cells isolated from PBMCs. CDR3 residues: CASSARQGMNTEAFF. The CDR3 DNA sequence: TGCGCCAGCAGCGCAAGACAGGGGATGAACACTGAAGCTTTCTTT.